Below, 30 T cell receptor beta chains from the same sample are listed, as sequenced in a study of graft-versus-host responses after intestinal transplantation. Responders that carried the CFSE label, about 200,000 of them, were plated with about 200,000 irradiated, violet-dye-labeled stimulator cells. Here immunoSEQ multiplex PCR was the method, and the copy in TCRdb shows in-frame clones only, minus some. The repertoire holds 17,000 or so clones, with around 41% as singletons. Sequencing was performed on alloreactive CD8+ T cells from a mixed lymphocyte reaction culture, taken before intestinal transplant. Subset in this sample: CFSE-low proliferating T cells sorted from roughly six-day pre-transplant mixed lymphocyte reaction (GvH or HvG direction). The receptor source for this set is a human patient who received an intestinal transplant.

V usage is TRBV7-4 and J usage is TRBJ2-1; D possibly corresponds to TRBD2 (5 bases). V lost 3 bases to trimming and J lost 0 bases, with 12 bases between them. The CDR3 runs 16 residues. Germline assignment: CDR1 SGHVT and CDR2 SQSDAQ. Written as DNA, the CDR3 is TGTGCCAGCAGCTTCATCCCGGGAAGCTCCTACAATGAGCAGTTCTTC. Residues: CASSFIPGSSYNEQFF.

The rearrangement uses TRBV5-1 and TRBJ1-2; D is unclear. Per the germline V gene, CDR1 is SGHRS and CDR2 is YFSETQ. With 1 base removed from V and 4 bases from J, the gap between germline ends came to 11 bases. The CDR3 runs to 14 residues. CDR3 bases: TGCGCCAGCAGCTTGAGGGTAGCATCCTATGGCTACACCTTC. It yields the protein CASSLRVASYGYTF.

Notes on this clone: A read error may account for a junction end that differs from germline. This rearrangement joins TRBV6-5 to TRBJ1-3; D not resolved. The CDR3 consists of 13 residues. Germline assignment: CDR1 MNHEY and CDR2 SVGAGI. As DNA, the CDR3 is TGTGCCAGCAGTTTCTCGAACACCGGGGAGTTGTTTTTT. Translation gives CASSFSNTGELFF.

In this sample, this clone turned up once. J is TRBJ1-6 and V is TRBV6-5, with 9 bases matching TRBD1. The V gene's germline CDR1 is MNHEY and CDR2 SVGAGI. The CDR3 loop spans 16 amino acids. V was clipped by 2 bases and J by 5 bases; unmatched bases: 4. In DNA, the CDR3 is TGTGCCAGCAGTTACGCGGGACAGGGTCATAATTCACCCCTCCACTTT. This sequence encodes CASSYAGQGHNSPLHF.

The rearrangement joins TRBV7-9 to TRBJ1-1, with D uncertain. Germline V lookup: CDR1 SEHNR, CDR2 FQNEAQ (reference sequence). The V gene lost 2 bases and the J gene lost 4 bases, with 8 bases spanning the gap. The CDR3 runs to 13 residues. The CDR3 region has the DNA TGTGCCAGCAGCTTATCGCGGGCCACTGAAGCTTTCTTT. Translation gives CASSLSRATEAFF.

The gene calls are TRBV29-1 and TRBJ2-1; D may match TRBD1 or TRBD2 (5 bases each). The CDR3 totals 13 residues. Germline-derived CDR1 and CDR2 are SQVTM and ANQGSEA. Deletions cut 6 bases from V and 5 bases from J, with 14 bases between. The CDR3 spells CSVAGTSNNEQFF. Here the CDR3 DNA reads TGCAGCGTGGCCGGGACCTCAAACAATGAGCAGTTCTTC.

This chain joins TRBV13 and TRBJ1-1; no clear D gene. The ends were cut back, 0 bases at V and 0 bases at J, with 5 bases in the middle. The length of the CDR3 is 14 residues. CDR1 is PRHDT and CDR2 is FYEKMQ in the germline V gene (reference sequence). For the CDR3, the DNA is TGTGCCAGCAGCTTAGGGGTGATGAACACTGAAGCTTTCTTT. This codes for CASSLGVMNTEAFF.

About this clone itself: Given a much more abundant clone one base away, this may be a read error. The V and J genes are TRBV4-2 and TRBJ2-2; D ambiguous. The CDR3 covers 14 residues. V was pared by 0 bases and J by 6 bases, with 8 bases between. Germline loops: CDR1 LGHNA, CDR2 YNFKEQ. CDR3 sequence reads: CASSQEVAPGELFF. The CDR3 DNA reads TGTGCCAGCAGCCAAGAGGTGGCCCCCGGGGAGCTGTTTTTT.

CDR3 in amino acids: CASSFGLADEQFF. In DNA, the CDR3 is TGTGCCAGCAGCTTCGGCCTAGCTGATGAGCAGTTCTTC. The chain has TRBV5-8 and TRBJ2-1, with D possibly TRBD2 on 5 matching bases. CDR3 size: 13 residues. With 2 bases removed from V and 8 bases from J, the gap between germline ends came to 11 bases. The germline V gene encodes CDR1 SGHTS and CDR2 YDEGEE.

This chain connects TRBV21-1 to TRBJ2-4. TRBV21-1 is tagged as a pseudogene. The CDR3 is made up of 17 amino acids. The CDR3 DNA follows: TGTGCCAGCAGACTACTTATGCTACAGCAAAGAAAAAACATTCAGTACTTC. It translates to CASRLLMLQQRKNIQYF.

The CDR3 spells CASSLEVNTEAFF. The DNA for the CDR3 is TGTGCCAGCAGCTTAGAAGTGAACACTGAAGCTTTCTTT. This chain uses TRBV7-7 with TRBJ1-1; D is undetermined. Deletions cut 1 base from V and 0 bases from J, with 3 bases between. The germline gives CDR1 SSHAT, CDR2 FNYEAQ (reference sequence). This CDR3 has 13 amino acids.

This clone was recorded only once. V gene TRBV6-5 combines with J gene TRBJ1-6; tentative D call: TRBD1 (6 bases). Deletions cut 8 bases from V and 3 bases from J, with 14 bases between. The CDR3 is 15 amino acids. The germline V gene encodes CDR1 MNHEY and CDR2 SVGAGI. CDR3 protein: CASSGQRRYNSPLHF. In nucleotides, the CDR3 is TGTGCCAGCTCCGGACAGAGACGCTATAATTCACCCCTCCACTTT.

The gene calls are TRBV7-7 and TRBJ2-7; perhaps TRBD2 as D (5 bases). The CDR3 spans 12 residues. Germline V gives CDR1 SSHAT, CDR2 FNYEAQ (reference sequence). Trimming shortened V by 5 bases and J by 6 bases, and 11 bases separated the two germline ends. The CDR3 coding sequence is TGTGCCAGCAGCCCAGACGGAGGCGAGCAGTACTTC. Translating it yields CASSPDGGEQYF.

This clone was seen repeatedly, ten times or more. The sample carries other DNA sequences with the same CDR3. The chain is built from TRBV5-6 and TRBJ1-1; D might be TRBD1 (5 bases). There are 14 residues in the CDR3. CDR1 and CDR2 (germline): SGHDT, YYEEEE. V shed 3 bases and J shed 5 bases, with 14 bases lying between them. The chain's CDR3 is CASSSGGWGTEAFF. CDR3 nucleotide sequence: TGTGCCAGCAGCTCGGGGGGTTGGGGGACTGAAGCTTTCTTT.

This sequence joins TRBV27 and TRBJ2-5; TRBD1 is a possible D gene (6 bases). The CDR3 runs 11 residues. Germline lookup yields CDR1 MNHEY and CDR2 SMNVEV (reference sequence). Between the trimmed V and J ends, which lost 7 bases and 5 bases, there was a span of 8 bases. CDR3 sequence (DNA): TGTGCCAGCACCCAGGGGGAGACCCAGTACTTC. Translating gives CASTQGETQYF.

The chain recombines TRBV6-5 with TRBJ1-1; no clear D. The CDR3 is made up of 13 amino acids. CDR1 and CDR2 from the germline V gene are MNHEY and SVGAGI. V was trimmed by 0 bases and J by 6 bases, leaving 8 bases between them. The CDR3 loop reads CASSYSGGPEAFF. CDR3 bases: TGTGCCAGCAGTTACTCGGGAGGTCCTGAAGCTTTCTTT.

In its sample, this clone ranks as medium-sized. V and J are TRBV27 and TRBJ2-7, with D possibly matching TRBD1 (6 bases). V was clipped by 0 bases and J by 4 bases, with 7 bases between them. The CDR3 has 13 amino acids. CDR1 and CDR2 from the germline V gene are MNHEY and SMNVEV (reference sequence). The CDR3, as DNA: TGTGCCAGCAGTTTATCACAGGGATACGAGCAGTACTTC. Translated: CASSLSQGYEQYF.

The chain joins TRBV7-3 to TRBJ2-1, with TRBD1 identical over 8 bases. Losses at the gene ends were 2 bases for V and 10 bases for J; bases not matched to a gene: 7. The CDR3 runs 14 residues. Germline CDR1 is SGHTA and CDR2 is FQGTGA. The CDR3 coding sequence is TGTGCCAGCAGCTTAGCTGGACAGGGCATCGAGCAGTTCTTC. Protein sequence: CASSLAGQGIEQFF.

The chain combines TRBV4-1 with TRBJ1-2, with D maybe TRBD1 (5 bases). Per the germline V gene, CDR1 is MGHRA and CDR2 is YSYEKL. The V and J ends lost 1 base and 3 bases respectively, with 18 bases between them. The CDR3 has 17 residues. The CDR3 sequence is CASSQGFWRGKDYGYTF. The DNA for the CDR3 is TGCGCCAGCAGCCAAGGGTTTTGGAGGGGAAAAGACTATGGCTACACCTTC.

Only a few counts were recorded for this clone. CDR3 protein: CAISDQLLAGGSTDTQYF. The CDR3 region has the DNA TGTGCCATCAGTGACCAACTTCTAGCGGGAGGGTCTACAGATACGCAGTATTTT. The rearrangement uses TRBV10-3 and TRBJ2-3, with 12 positions matching TRBD2. From germline, CDR1 is ENHRY and CDR2 SYGVKD. J gave up 3 bases and V 3 bases, and 10 bases lay outside the gene matches. The CDR3 extends over 18 amino acids.

The chain joins TRBV4-3 to TRBJ1-4; D may be TRBD1 (6 bases). The ends were cut back, 5 bases at V and 0 bases at J, with 13 bases in the middle. This CDR3 region has 16 residues. Germline CDR1 reads LGHNA; CDR2 reads YSLEER. The CDR3 is CASSASHRATNEKLFF. The CDR3 DNA reads TGCGCCAGCAGCGCATCCCACAGGGCAACTAATGAAAAACTGTTTTTT.

This clone was found once. This chain joins TRBV9 and TRBJ1-1; 7 nucleotides line up with TRBD1. The germline V gene has CDR1 SGDLS and CDR2 YYNGEE. The CDR3 is 18 residues long. The V and J ends lost 1 base and 2 bases, in that order; junction bases with no gene match: 14. CDR3 DNA sequence: TGTGCCAGCAGCGTACCAGAGTTTCTTCCAGGGGGTAACACTGAAGCTTTCTTT. Translation: CASSVPEFLPGGNTEAFF. The full variable domain, rest sourced from reference TRBV9 and TRBJ1-1, is DSGVTQTPKHLITATGQRVTLRCSPRSGDLSVYWYQQSLDQGLQFLIQYYNGEERAKGNILERFSAQQFPDLHSELNLSSLELGDSALYFCASSVPEFLPGGNTEAFFGQGTRLTVV.

This clone was picked up one time. The chain is built from TRBV5-4 and TRBJ2-7, with 9 nucleotides matching TRBD1. The CDR3 totals 15 residues. V trimming: 3 bases; J trimming: 0 bases; junction bases outside the gene matches: 4. Germline assignment: CDR1 SGHNT and CDR2 YYREEE (reference sequence). The CDR3 region has the DNA TGTGCCAGCAGCTGGCCGGGACAGGGCTCCTACGAGCAGTACTTC. Amino acid sequence: CASSWPGQGSYEQYF.

CDR3 region: CASSPIPDRENANTGELFF. Written as DNA, the CDR3 is TGCGCCAGCAGCCCCATCCCGGACAGGGAGAATGCCAACACCGGGGAGCTGTTTTTT. The rearrangement uses TRBV5-1 and TRBJ2-2; 8 nucleotides agree with TRBD1. Trimming took 4 bases from V and 2 from J; bases not matched to a gene: 16. From germline, CDR1 is SGHRS and CDR2 YFSETQ. There are 19 residues in the CDR3.

The CDR3 region is CASSIGTGGLELFF. The CDR3 DNA is TGTGCCAGCAGCATAGGGACAGGGGGCTTGGAACTGTTTTTT. The chain carries TRBV5-4 and TRBJ1-4; 12 nucleotides align to TRBD1. The V gene's germline CDR1 is SGHNT and CDR2 YYREEE (reference sequence). V was clipped by 4 bases and J by 12 bases; unmatched bases: 7. The CDR3 has 14 residues. The variable domain in full, completed from reference TRBV5-4 and TRBJ1-4, reads ETGVTQSPTHLIKTRGQQVTLRCSSQSGHNTVSWYQQALGQGPQFIFQYYREEENGRGNFPPRFSGLQFPNYSSELNVNALELDDSALYLCASSIGTGGLELFFGSGTQLSVL.

The rearrangement uses TRBV7-6 and TRBJ2-7, with TRBD1 matching over 10 bases. V lost 5 bases and J lost 0; bases outside the gene matches: 10. Germline V lookup: CDR1 SGHVS, CDR2 FNYEAQ. This CDR3 comprises 17 residues. CDR3 bases: TGTGCCAGCAGCGTCCTCCCGGGACAGGGGTCCTCCTACGAGCAGTACTTC. Protein sequence: CASSVLPGQGSSYEQYF.

This clone is labeled medium-sized. Here the CDR3 reads CASSLAGDYNEQFF. CDR3 in DNA: TGTGCCAGCAGCCTAGCGGGAGACTACAATGAGCAGTTCTTC. J is TRBJ2-1 and V is TRBV13; 10 nucleotides match TRBD2. The germline CDR1 and CDR2 sequences are PRHDT and FYEKMQ (reference sequence). The CDR3 is 14 residues long. The junction had 1 base not matched to a gene; V was cut back by 5 bases and J by 3 bases.

The chain is built from TRBV5-1 and TRBJ2-5; 14 bases fit TRBD2. The CDR3 loop spans 15 amino acids. V gave up 7 bases and J gave up 7 bases; unmatched junction bases: 9. Germline V gene data show CDR1 as SGHRS and CDR2 as YFSETQ. CDR3 DNA: TGCGCCAGCGGCGGACTAGCGGGAGGTCCAGGGACCCAGTACTTC. It specifies CASGGLAGGPGTQYF.

Worth noting for this clone: A read error may account for a junction end that differs from germline. V gene TRBV11-2 combines with J gene TRBJ1-6; D is possibly TRBD1 (5 bases). The germline V gene encodes CDR1 SGHAT and CDR2 FQNNGV. The CDR3 is 12 residues long. CDR3 DNA sequence: TGTGCCAGCAGTTTAGGGGAGACGCCCCTCCACTTT. Protein: CASSLGETPLHF.

DNA of the CDR3: TGTGCCAGCCTCAGAGACTACAATGAGCAGTTCTTC. The encoded protein is CASLRDYNEQFF. This rearrangement joins TRBV27 to TRBJ2-1, with D unclear. The CDR3 sequence is 12 residues long. Trimming removed 8 bases at V and 3 bases at J, with 8 bases between. CDR1 and CDR2 from the germline V gene are MNHEY and SMNVEV (reference sequence).